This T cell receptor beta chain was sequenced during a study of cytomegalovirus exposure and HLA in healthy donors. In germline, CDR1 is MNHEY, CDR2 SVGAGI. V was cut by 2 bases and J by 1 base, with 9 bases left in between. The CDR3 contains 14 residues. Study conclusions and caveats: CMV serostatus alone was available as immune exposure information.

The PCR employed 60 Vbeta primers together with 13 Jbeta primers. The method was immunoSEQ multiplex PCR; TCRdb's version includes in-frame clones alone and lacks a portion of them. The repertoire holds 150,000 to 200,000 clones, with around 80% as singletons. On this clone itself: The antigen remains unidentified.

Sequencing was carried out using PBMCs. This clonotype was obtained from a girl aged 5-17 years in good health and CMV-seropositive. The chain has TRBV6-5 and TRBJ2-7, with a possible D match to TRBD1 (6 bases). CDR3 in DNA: TGTGCCAGCAGTTACGGGACATCGTCCTACGAGCAGTACTTC. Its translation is CASSYGTSSYEQYF.